A single sample gave rise to the 10 T cell receptor beta chains below, sequenced in a study of shared clonotypes between healthy human individuals (dated by TCRdb to 2018 to 2020). The method behind the library was the immunoSEQ multiplex PCR assay. Drawn from immuneACCESS, this table holds only the in-frame rearrangements with V and J called that TCRdb kept. Clones are partly lost; checked studies trace under half to an unresolved V gene and leave the rest unexplained. For this sample the table gives over a million clones, of which roughly 97% were detected only once. About 1.2% of the sample comes from the top ten. Sample: naive CD4+ T cells sorted from blood. What the cell subset or site label conveys for this sample: CD45RA+ positively selected. Source of these receptors: a man under 40 in good health.

V gene TRBV6-5 combines with J gene TRBJ2-1, with 9 bases fitting TRBD2. Trimming cost V 5 bases and J 7 bases; bases outside gene matches: 9. Germline lookup yields CDR1 MNHEY and CDR2 SVGAGI. This CDR3 region has 15 residues. The CDR3 loop is CASSVAGGTGNEQFF. In nucleotides, the CDR3 is TGTGCCAGCAGTGTCGCGGGAGGGACGGGGAATGAGCAGTTCTTC.

DNA for the CDR3: TGTGCCAGCAGTACTATAACTGGGGCCAACGTCCTGACTTTC. Translating gives CASSTITGANVLTF. This chain links TRBV2 with TRBJ2-6, with D unresolved. The germline V gene has CDR1 SNHLY and CDR2 FYNNEI. The CDR3 extends over 14 amino acids. V shed 5 bases and J shed 2 bases, with 7 bases lying between them.

The chain is built from TRBV9 and TRBJ2-3; D might be TRBD2 (5 bases). The CDR3 is 17 residues long. V lost 0 bases and J 0 bases, leaving 14 bases between the germline ends. Germline V gene sequence: CDR1 SGDLS, CDR2 YYNGEE. CDR3: CASSVGISAISTDTQYF. In DNA, the CDR3 is TGTGCCAGCAGCGTAGGGATTAGCGCCATAAGCACAGATACGCAGTATTTT.

Comment on this clone: Other DNA sequences of this sample code for an identical CDR3. The CDR3 nucleotides are TGCGCCAGCAGCTTGGTGCAGGGTGAGGAGACCCAGTACTTC. Translation: CASSLVQGEETQYF. The V call is TRBV5-1, the J call TRBJ2-5, with D possibly being TRBD1 (5 bases). Germline V gene lookup returns CDR1 SGHRS and CDR2 YFSETQ. V dropped 0 bases and J dropped 5 bases, with 11 bases sitting between them. This CDR3 comprises 14 residues.

Only one count was recorded for this clone. V and J are TRBV10-3 and TRBJ2-2; TRBD2 matches at 8 bases. The germline CDR1 and CDR2 sequences are ENHRY and SYGVKD. V lost 0 bases, J lost 4 bases, and 7 bases stayed unmatched. The CDR3 is 17 residues long. CDR3 bases: TGTGCCATCAGTGAGTCTACTAGCGGAGGGGTCACCGGGGAGCTGTTTTTT. As protein: CAISESTSGGVTGELFF.

The gene calls are TRBV28 and TRBJ2-1; 10 bases line up with TRBD2. The V gene's germline CDR1 is MDHEN and CDR2 SYDVKM. V gave up 5 bases and J gave up 9 bases; unmatched junction bases: 10. The CDR3 totals 15 residues. CDR3 sequence: CASSQAGGPSFEQFF. CDR3 DNA: TGTGCCAGCAGTCAAGCGGGAGGGCCGTCGTTTGAGCAGTTCTTC.

The rearrangement uses TRBV7-9 and TRBJ2-7; 13 positions agree with TRBD2. The CDR3 has 16 amino acids. The germline CDR1 and CDR2 sequences are SEHNR and FQNEAQ (reference sequence). V lost 5 bases and J lost 3; bases outside the gene matches: 7. The CDR3 region is CASSLWTSGSFYEQYF. CDR3 in DNA: TGTGCCAGCAGCCTTTGGACTAGCGGGAGTTTCTACGAGCAGTACTTC. The full variable domain, rest sourced from reference TRBV7-9 and TRBJ2-7, is DTGVSQNPRHKITKRGQNVTFRCDPISEHNRLYWYRQTLGQGPEFLTYFQNEAQLEKSRLLSDRFSAERPKGSFSTLEIQRTEQGDSAMYLCASSLWTSGSFYEQYFGPGTRLTVT.

The chain couples TRBV29-1 to TRBJ2-1; 7 bases are shared with TRBD2. Germline-derived CDR1 and CDR2 are SQVTM and ANQGSEA. The CDR3 contains 13 residues. V gave up 7 bases and J gave up 3 bases; unmatched junction bases: 6. The CDR3 DNA follows: TGCAGCGGGGGGGGATCTCTCTACAATGAGCAGTTCTTC. Translating gives CSGGGSLYNEQFF.

This sequence joins TRBV29-1 and TRBJ2-5; 7 nucleotides line up with TRBD2. With V trimmed by 7 bases and J by 4 bases, 9 bases remained unmatched. This CDR3 contains 13 residues. CDR1 SQVTM and CDR2 ANQGSEA come from the germline V gene. CDR3 protein: CSGRGRARETQYF. The DNA for the CDR3 is TGCAGCGGGCGGGGGAGGGCTAGAGAGACCCAGTACTTC.

This rearrangement joins TRBV15 to TRBJ2-1, with 8 bases identical to TRBD2. With 0 bases clipped from V and 3 bases from J, the junction kept 7 bases outside the gene matches. CDR1 is LNHNV, CDR2 YYDKDF, per germline (reference sequence). CDR3 size: 17 residues. In nucleotides, the CDR3 is TGTGCCACCAGCAGAGATCGGGCGGGAGGTTTCTACAATGAGCAGTTCTTC. Protein: CATSRDRAGGFYNEQFF.